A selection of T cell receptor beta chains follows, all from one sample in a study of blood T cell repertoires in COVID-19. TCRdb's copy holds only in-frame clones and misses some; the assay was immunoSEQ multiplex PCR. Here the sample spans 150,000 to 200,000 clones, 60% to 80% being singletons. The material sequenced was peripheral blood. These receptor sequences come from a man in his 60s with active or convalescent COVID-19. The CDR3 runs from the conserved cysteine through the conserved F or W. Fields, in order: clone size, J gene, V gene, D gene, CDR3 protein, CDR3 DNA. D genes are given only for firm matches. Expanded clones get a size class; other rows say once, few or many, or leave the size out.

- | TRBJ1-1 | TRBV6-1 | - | CASSERWRGPGEAFF | TGTGCCAGCAGTGAAAGGTGGAGGGGACCAGGTGAAGCTTTCTTT
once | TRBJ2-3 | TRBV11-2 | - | CASSYGLDTQYF | TGTGCCAGCAGCTACGGACTAGATACGCAGTATTTT
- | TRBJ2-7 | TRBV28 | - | CASKETGSSYEQYF | TGTGCCAGCAAAGAGACGGGGAGCTCCTACGAGCAGTACTTC
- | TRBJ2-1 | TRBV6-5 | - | CASSYSNFPSYNEQFF | TGTGCCAGCAGTTACTCGAACTTCCCCTCCTACAATGAGCAGTTCTTC
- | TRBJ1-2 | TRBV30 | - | CAWGRYSTYGYTF | TGTGCCTGGGGTAGGTACAGTACCTATGGCTACACCTTC
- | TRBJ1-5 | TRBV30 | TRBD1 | CAWSRQGGYGNQPQHF | TGTGCCTGGAGCCGACAGGGTGGGTATGGCAATCAGCCCCAGCATTTT
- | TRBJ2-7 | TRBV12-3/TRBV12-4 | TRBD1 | CASSSGTGFEQYF | TGTGCCAGCAGTTCGGGGACAGGGTTCGAGCAGTACTTC
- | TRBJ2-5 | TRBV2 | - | CASRVEETQYF | TGTGCCAGCCGGGTTGAAGAGACCCAGTACTTC
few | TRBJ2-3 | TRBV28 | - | CASSFRAGARTDTQYF | TGTGCCAGCAGTTTTAGGGCGGGGGCCCGAACAGATACGCAGTATTTT
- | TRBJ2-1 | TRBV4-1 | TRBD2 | CASRPAGGDEQFF | TGCGCCAGCAGGCCAGCGGGGGGCGATGAGCAGTTCTTC
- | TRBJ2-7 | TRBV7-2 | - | CASSFRQGYEQYF | TGTGCCAGCAGCTTTAGGCAGGGCTACGAGCAGTACTTC
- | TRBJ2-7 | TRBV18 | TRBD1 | CASSPRTGDTYEQYF | TGTGCCAGCTCACCAAGGACAGGGGATACCTACGAGCAGTACTTC
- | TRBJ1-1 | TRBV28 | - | CASSKRAGGSPEAFF | TGTGCCAGCAGTAAAAGAGCGGGGGGAAGTCCTGAAGCTTTCTTT
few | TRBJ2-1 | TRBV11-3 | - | CASSGGAASSYNEQFF | TGTGCCAGCAGCGGAGGGGCGGCTAGCTCCTACAATGAGCAGTTCTTC
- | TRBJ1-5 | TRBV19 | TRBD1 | CASSIYGQAPPRPQHF | TGTGCCAGTAGTATTTACGGACAGGCACCGCCACGGCCCCAGCATTTT
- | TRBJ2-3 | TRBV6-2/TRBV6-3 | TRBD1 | CASSSPATGGWYF | TGTGCCAGCAGTTCTCCCGCGACAGGGGGCTGGTATTTT